These 26 T cell receptor beta chains came from one sample sequenced in a study of shared clonotypes between healthy human individuals. Here immunoSEQ multiplex PCR was the method, and the copy in TCRdb shows in-frame clones only, minus some. The sample shows under 1,100,000 clones, 70% to 80% of them seen only once. The sample taken for sequencing was memory CD4+ T cells sorted from blood. Subset specified: CD45RA-negative fraction. These receptors came from a man aged 18-30 years in good health.

The V gene is TRBV11-2, the J gene TRBJ2-4, with 9 bases aligning to TRBD1. This CDR3 region has 17 residues. The V and J ends lost 6 bases and 0 bases, in that order; junction bases with no gene match: 9. The germline CDR1 and CDR2 sequences are SGHAT and FQNNGV. The CDR3 spells CASSPSGTGLAKNIQYF. CDR3 nucleotides: TGTGCCAGCAGTCCCAGCGGGACAGGGCTAGCCAAAAACATTCAGTACTTC.

The chain combines TRBV7-8 with TRBJ2-3; D may be TRBD2 (5 bases). In germline, CDR1 is SGHVS, CDR2 FQNEAQ. Trimming took off 5 bases at V and 5 bases at J, with 14 bases between the two ends. This CDR3 has 14 amino acids. The CDR3 protein is CASSRDGVGDTQYF. The CDR3 DNA is TGTGCCAGCAGCCGAGACGGGGTGGGAGATACGCAGTATTTT.

This clone has at least ten counts. The chain links TRBV5-1 to TRBJ1-1, with D unclear. From germline, CDR1 is SGHRS and CDR2 YFSETQ. The CDR3 is 15 amino acids. V lost 5 bases to trimming and J lost 1 base, with 15 bases between them. CDR3 bases: TGCGCCAGCAGTGAGACGACGGGTAGGAACACTGAAGCTTTCTTT. It yields the protein CASSETTGRNTEAFF.

Points on this clone: This sequence may be a read error, since a much larger clone differs from it by one base. The chain carries TRBV5-6 and TRBJ2-7; no clear D. Germline CDR1 is SGHDT and CDR2 is YYEEEE. There are 12 residues in the CDR3. The ends were cut back, 3 bases at V and 0 bases at J, with 4 bases in the middle. The CDR3 coding sequence is TGTGCCAGCAGCTGGAGCTCCTACGAGCAGTACTTC. Translated: CASSWSSYEQYF.

The V and J genes are TRBV5-1 and TRBJ2-5; 10 bases agree with TRBD2. The CDR3 is 16 amino acids. J was trimmed by 2 bases and V by 4 bases; bases with no gene match: 8. Germline V gene lookup returns CDR1 SGHRS and CDR2 YFSETQ. CDR3 sequence reads: CASSRSSGGDQETQYF. The CDR3 DNA reads as TGCGCCAGCAGCCGTTCTAGCGGGGGTGATCAAGAGACCCAGTACTTC. Drawing the rest from reference TRBV5-1 and TRBJ2-5, the complete variable domain is KAGVTQTPRYLIKTRGQQVTLSCSPISGHRSVSWYQQTPGQGLQFLFEYFSETQRNKGNFPGRFSGRQFSNSRSEMNVSTLELGDSALYLCASSRSSGGDQETQYFGPGTRLLVL.

The rearrangement joins TRBV2 to TRBJ1-5; tentative D call: TRBD1 (6 bases). Trimming shortened V by 8 bases and J by 3 bases, and 14 bases separated the two germline ends. Germline V gene sequence: CDR1 SNHLY, CDR2 FYNNEI. The CDR3 runs to 14 residues. The CDR3 DNA reads as TGTGCCAGCCAAGGACAGACTTACAATCAGCCCCAGCATTTT. It specifies CASQGQTYNQPQHF.

The chain combines TRBV21-1 with TRBJ1-5; the table's D call, TRBD1, has no DNA check behind it. TRBV21-1 is labeled a pseudogene. This CDR3 has 15 amino acids. The CDR3 nucleotides are TGTGCCAGCAGGATCCCGGGACAGGGTAATCAGCCCCAGCATTTT. It codes for CASRIPGQGNQPQHF.

The rearrangement links TRBV2 to TRBJ1-1; possibly TRBD1 for D (5 bases). Trimming removed 7 bases from V and 5 bases from J, with 17 bases in between. There are 14 residues in the CDR3. Germline CDR1 SNHLY, CDR2 FYNNEI. The CDR3 here is CASKAGWEGTEAFF. Here the CDR3 DNA reads TGTGCCAGCAAGGCAGGGTGGGAGGGAACTGAAGCTTTCTTT.

Details on this clone: A much larger clone differs from this one at a single base, so this may be a read error. At the DNA level, this CDR3 is encoded by other sequences in the same sample as well. The chain recombines TRBV10-1 with TRBJ1-2, with D unresolved. The V end was cut by 0 bases, the J end by 2 bases, with 4 bases between. Germline V lookup: CDR1 WNHNN, CDR2 SYGVQD (reference sequence). The CDR3 sequence is 13 residues long. The CDR3 coding sequence is TGCGCCAGCAGTGAGTCTGGGAACTATGGCTACACCTTC. Its protein is CASSESGNYGYTF.

This clone was recorded once. This sample includes further DNA sequences coding for the same CDR3. This rearrangement joins TRBV5-1 to TRBJ2-7; the D call may be TRBD1 or TRBD2 (5 bases each). This CDR3 is built from 14 residues. The germline V and J ends were trimmed by 2 bases and 4 bases, with 13 bases remaining between them. Germline V gives CDR1 SGHRS, CDR2 YFSETQ. CDR3 residues: CASSLGTASYEQYF. CDR3 nucleotides: TGCGCCAGCAGCTTAGGGACCGCGAGTTACGAGCAGTACTTC. The full variable domain, with the rest looked up from reference TRBV5-1 and TRBJ2-7, is KAGVTQTPRYLIKTRGQQVTLSCSPISGHRSVSWYQQTPGQGLQFLFEYFSETQRNKGNFPGRFSGRQFSNSRSEMNVSTLELGDSALYLCASSLGTASYEQYFGPGTRLTVT.

This rearrangement joins TRBV18 to TRBJ2-1; D might be TRBD1 (6 bases). The V gene's germline CDR1 is KGHSH and CDR2 LQKENI. V was clipped by 2 bases and J by 0 bases, with 8 bases between them. The CDR3 runs to 15 residues. The CDR3 coding sequence is TGTGCCAGCTCACCAGGGGGCCGCTCCTACAATGAGCAGTTCTTC. This codes for CASSPGGRSYNEQFF.

This clone showed up just a few times. Other nucleotide sequences in the sample specify the same CDR3. This chain uses TRBV18 with TRBJ1-2; no reliable D call. The CDR3 length is 13 residues. The V end lost 6 bases, the J end lost 2 bases, and 10 bases lay between the germline ends. Germline CDR1 reads KGHSH; CDR2 reads LQKENI. The CDR3 coding sequence is TGTGCCAGCTCCCCTGATCTAAACTATGGCTACACCTTC. This gives the protein CASSPDLNYGYTF.

The rearrangement joins TRBV10-1 to TRBJ2-3, with a tentative D call TRBD1 (5 bases). The CDR3 has 16 residues. Germline V gene lookup returns CDR1 WNHNN and CDR2 SYGVQD (reference sequence). Deletions cut 3 bases from V and 0 bases from J, with 13 bases between. As DNA, the CDR3 is TGCGCCAGCAGTGAATTTCCTGGGGCGAGCACAGATACGCAGTATTTT. Residues: CASSEFPGASTDTQYF.

The V gene is TRBV9, the J gene TRBJ1-2; D ambiguous. V was cut by 3 bases and J by 4 bases, with 16 bases left in between. Germline values: CDR1 SGDLS, CDR2 YYNGEE. The CDR3 covers 15 residues. Here the CDR3 reads CASSAPWGGSYGYTF. The CDR3 DNA is TGTGCCAGCAGCGCCCCCTGGGGAGGTTCCTATGGCTACACCTTC.

V is TRBV9 and J is TRBJ2-5; 11 bases match TRBD2. Germline CDR1 is SGDLS and CDR2 is YYNGEE. This CDR3 has 16 amino acids. The J segment lost 3 bases and the V segment lost 4 bases, leaving 8 bases of the junction unmatched. CDR3 residues: CASSPGTSGQKETQYF. CDR3 in DNA: TGTGCCAGCAGCCCCGGGACTAGCGGCCAAAAAGAGACCCAGTACTTC. The entire variable domain, with the rest obtained from reference TRBV9 and TRBJ2-5, is as follows: DSGVTQTPKHLITATGQRVTLRCSPRSGDLSVYWYQQSLDQGLQFLIQYYNGEERAKGNILERFSAQQFPDLHSELNLSSLELGDSALYFCASSPGTSGQKETQYFGPGTRLLVL.

The chain joins TRBV7-9 to TRBJ2-2; D assignment may be TRBD1 or TRBD2 (5 bases each). Germline CDR1 is SEHNR and CDR2 is FQNEAQ (reference sequence). Deletions cut 5 bases from V and 7 bases from J, with 17 bases between. CDR3 size: 15 residues. The CDR3 DNA follows: TGTGCCAGCAGCCGAAATACAAAGGGGAGCGGGGAGCTGTTTTTT. Encoded protein: CASSRNTKGSGELFF.

This clone has only a few counts. This sequence joins TRBV6-1 and TRBJ1-1; D unresolved. V was trimmed by 2 bases and J by 10 bases, leaving 8 bases between them. The CDR3 spans 11 residues. The germline CDR1 and CDR2 sequences are MNHNS and SASEGT. CDR3 in amino acids: CASSEIGSAFF. In DNA, the CDR3 is TGTGCCAGCAGTGAAATTGGATCAGCTTTCTTT.

The rearrangement links TRBV18 to TRBJ2-5; no reliable D call. V lost 3 bases and J 5 bases, leaving 10 bases between the germline ends. The CDR3 sequence is 13 residues long. CDR1 KGHSH and CDR2 LQKENI come from the germline V gene. In DNA form, the CDR3 reads TGTGCCAGCTCACCCCCTGGGTCGGAGACCCAGTACTTC. Translation gives CASSPPGSETQYF.

The genes are TRBV28 and TRBJ1-4; 10 bases fit TRBD1. The CDR3 length is 16 residues. Unmatched junction bases numbered 5, after V lost 5 bases and J lost 2 bases. The V gene's germline CDR1 is MDHEN and CDR2 SYDVKM. CDR3 in amino acids: CASSLGQGGTNEKLFF. CDR3 DNA sequence: TGTGCCAGCAGTCTCGGACAGGGGGGGACTAATGAAAAACTGTTTTTT.

V usage is TRBV25-1 and J usage is TRBJ2-1; D not certain. The CDR3 length is 12 residues. V was clipped by 2 bases and J by 9 bases, with 8 bases between them. Germline V gives CDR1 MGHDK, CDR2 SYGVNS. The CDR3 reads CASSETLGEQFF. CDR3 coding DNA: TGTGCCAGCAGTGAAACTTTGGGTGAGCAGTTCTTC.

The chain combines TRBV19 with TRBJ1-6, with a tentative D call TRBD1 (6 bases). CDR1 and CDR2 (germline): LNHDA, SQIVND (reference sequence). The CDR3 runs to 13 residues. Trimming removed 9 bases at V and 9 bases at J, with 15 bases between. The DNA for the CDR3 is TGTGCCAGCCACGACAGGTTTCTTTCACCCCTCCACTTT. Translating gives CASHDRFLSPLHF.

The chain couples TRBV30 to TRBJ1-4; TRBD1 might be the D (5 bases). Trimming left V 3 bases short and J 9 bases short, with 14 bases between. Per germline, CDR1 GTSNPN and CDR2 SVGIG (reference sequence). The CDR3 sequence is 13 residues long. The CDR3 is CAWRIKLGQKLFF. The DNA of the CDR3 is TGTGCCTGGAGGATTAAACTGGGACAAAAACTGTTTTTT.

V gene TRBV7-9 combines with J gene TRBJ1-1; D perhaps matches TRBD1 (5 bases). This CDR3 spans 14 amino acids. From germline, CDR1 is SEHNR and CDR2 FQNEAQ (reference sequence). V was cut by 2 bases and J by 4 bases, with 11 bases left in between. DNA of the CDR3: TGTGCCAGCAGCTTATCGGGGGTGGGCACTGAAGCTTTCTTT. Its protein is CASSLSGVGTEAFF. Full variable domain (missing parts from reference TRBV7-9 and TRBJ1-1): DTGVSQNPRHKITKRGQNVTFRCDPISEHNRLYWYRQTLGQGPEFLTYFQNEAQLEKSRLLSDRFSAERPKGSFSTLEIQRTEQGDSAMYLCASSLSGVGTEAFFGQGTRLTVV.

This rearrangement joins TRBV10-3 to TRBJ2-2; 10 bases map to TRBD1. Germline values: CDR1 ENHRY, CDR2 SYGVKD. J lost 2 bases, V lost 2 bases, and 2 bases had no gene match. This CDR3 has 16 residues. The CDR3, as DNA: TGTGCCATCAGTGAGGGACAGGGGGGAAACACCGGGGAGCTGTTTTTT. Protein product: CAISEGQGGNTGELFF.

The V call is TRBV5-4, the J call TRBJ2-5; 8 bases agree with TRBD1. The J call is uncertain, as TRBJ2-7 better fits the DNA end. The CDR3 spans 14 residues. Germline V CDR1 and CDR2: SGHNT, YYREEE (reference sequence). This CDR3 is CASRGDRNSYEQYF. For the CDR3, the DNA is TGTGCCAGCAGGGGGGACAGGAACTCCTACGAGCAGTACTTC.

Turning to this clone: Other DNA sequences in this sample translate to the same CDR3. This chain connects TRBV18 to TRBJ2-7; TRBD1 matches at 9 bases. The germline gives CDR1 KGHSH, CDR2 LQKENI. The J segment lost 4 bases and the V segment lost 2 bases, leaving 3 bases of the junction unmatched. CDR3 length: 14 amino acids. The CDR3 DNA is TGTGCCAGCTCACCAGAGACAGGGGGGTACGAGCAGTACTTC. Protein sequence: CASSPETGGYEQYF.